Presented here are 21 T cell receptor beta chains from one specimen sequenced in a study of blood T cell repertoires in COVID-19. Method: immunoSEQ multiplex PCR; TCRdb's copy keeps in-frame clones and lacks some. The table records about 86,000 clones, around 80% of them present only once. Sequencing was done on a sample of peripheral blood. All receptors derive from a woman of 80 years or more with acute or convalescent COVID-19.

V gene TRBV7-2 combines with J gene TRBJ2-7; 8 nucleotides agree with TRBD1. The CDR3 extends over 16 amino acids. V shed 2 bases, J shed 0 bases, and the junction held 6 bases outside the gene matches. Germline V gene data show CDR1 as SGHTA and CDR2 as FQGNSA. The CDR3 nucleotides read TGTGCCAGCAGCTTATTTCAGGGGGCGAGCTCCTACGAGCAGTACTTC. It yields the protein CASSLFQGASSYEQYF.

This clone was counted a few times. V usage is TRBV28 and J usage is TRBJ2-2, with 7 bases that match TRBD2. Germline V lookup: CDR1 MDHEN, CDR2 SYDVKM. V was pared by 3 bases and J by 2 bases, with 6 bases of the junction left unmatched. This CDR3 has 16 residues. CDR3 DNA: TGTGCCAGCAGTTTCCCCAGCGGGGTCAACACCGGGGAGCTGTTTTTT. Translating gives CASSFPSGVNTGELFF.

CDR3 sequence reads: CASSPLGGKGSTNEKLFF. CDR3 sequence (DNA): TGTGCCAGCAGCCCGTTGGGGGGAAAAGGGTCAACTAATGAAAAACTGTTTTTT. This sequence joins TRBV9 and TRBJ1-4, with a possible D match to TRBD1 (5 bases). The germline V and J ends were trimmed by 4 bases and 0 bases, with 19 bases remaining between them. This CDR3 has 18 amino acids. Germline V CDR1 and CDR2: SGDLS, YYNGEE.

The chain joins TRBV15 to TRBJ1-4; TRBD1 matches at 12 bases. With 3 bases clipped from V and 6 bases from J, the junction kept 8 bases outside the gene matches. The CDR3 has 17 amino acids. Germline V gene sequence: CDR1 LNHNV, CDR2 YYDKDF (reference sequence). In DNA, the CDR3 is TGTGCCACCAGCAGGGATCGGGGGACAGGGGGCTATGAAAAACTGTTTTTT. Translated, it gives CATSRDRGTGGYEKLFF. Full variable domain (missing parts from reference TRBV15 and TRBJ1-4): DAMVIQNPRYQVTQFGKPVTLSCSQTLNHNVMYWYQQKSSQAPKLLFHYYDKDFNNEADTPDNFQSRRPNTSFCFLDIRSPGLGDTAMYLCATSRDRGTGGYEKLFFGSGTQLSVL.

The CDR3 nucleotides read TGTGCCAGTAGTAGGGGGCAGCTTTCAGAAGAGACCCAGTACTTC. This encodes CASSRGQLSEETQYF. V is TRBV19 and J is TRBJ2-5, with D perhaps matching TRBD1 (6 bases). The CDR3 loop spans 15 amino acids. With 4 bases removed from V and 3 bases from J, the gap between germline ends came to 15 bases. CDR1 and CDR2 from the germline V gene are LNHDA and SQIVND (reference sequence).

This chain joins TRBV6-5 and TRBJ1-6, with a weak D call TRBD1 (5 bases). Between the trimmed V and J ends, which lost 6 bases and 7 bases, there was a span of 13 bases. CDR1 is MNHEY, CDR2 SVGAGI, per germline. CDR3 length: 14 residues. The CDR3 DNA is TGTGCCAGCAGGTGGAGGGGCGGAAATTCACCCCTCCACTTT. This codes for CASRWRGGNSPLHF.

The CDR3 DNA follows: TGTGCCAGTACCACTGGGCCCGAGGGCTACACCTTC. Protein sequence: CASTTGPEGYTF. The chain combines TRBV19 with TRBJ1-2; D is uncertain. Germline V gives CDR1 LNHDA, CDR2 SQIVND (reference sequence). This CDR3 region has 12 residues. Trimming took 7 bases from V and 8 from J, leaving 14 bases between them.

The chain has TRBV5-1 and TRBJ2-3; 9 bases are a match to TRBD2. The CDR3 is made up of 15 amino acids. V dropped 1 base and J dropped 6; count of bases not matched to a gene: 6. Germline CDR1 and CDR2: SGHRS and YFSETQ. The CDR3 here is CASSLPSGDRDTQYF. The CDR3 DNA reads TGCGCCAGCAGCTTGCCTAGCGGGGATAGGGATACGCAGTATTTT.

The chain uses TRBV12-2 and TRBJ2-7; the table's TRBD1 call for D was not verified on the DNA. TRBV12-2 constitutes a pseudogene. The CDR3 covers 11 residues. CDR3: CASRLAARQYF. The CDR3 DNA sequence: TGTGCAAGTCGCTTAGCGGCAAGGCAGTACTTC.

V is TRBV28 and J is TRBJ2-5; 7 nucleotides line up with TRBD2. The CDR3 has 15 residues. Germline loops: CDR1 MDHEN, CDR2 SYDVKM. The V and J ends lost 3 bases and 2 bases, in that order; junction bases with no gene match: 6. The CDR3 region has the DNA TGTGCCAGCAGTTTTGGCGGGACTAAACAAGAGACCCAGTACTTC. Translated, it gives CASSFGGTKQETQYF.

In this sample, this clone turned up a few times. This chain connects TRBV28 to TRBJ2-7; 7 bases map to TRBD1. CDR3 length: 14 residues. In germline, CDR1 is MDHEN, CDR2 SYDVKM. V shed 6 bases and J 4 bases; nucleotides not matched to a gene: 9. The CDR3 nucleotides are TGTGCCAGCAGCCCCTCCCGGGACAGATACGAGCAGTACTTC. This sequence encodes CASSPSRDRYEQYF.

The chain employs TRBV28 and TRBJ2-2, with D perhaps matching TRBD2 (6 bases). Trimming took 8 bases from V and 1 from J, leaving 8 bases between them. Germline V gene data show CDR1 as MDHEN and CDR2 as SYDVKM. The CDR3 extends over 13 amino acids. CDR3 residues: CASLGGNTGELFF. The CDR3 DNA reads TGTGCCAGCTTGGGGGGGAACACCGGGGAGCTGTTTTTT.

V usage is TRBV7-9 and J usage is TRBJ1-6; TRBD1 might be the D (5 bases). Trimming took off 4 bases at V and 10 bases at J, with 14 bases between the two ends. CDR3 size: 14 residues. Germline V CDR1 and CDR2: SEHNR, FQNEAQ (reference sequence). As DNA, the CDR3 is TGTGCCAGCAGCTCCCAGGGAGGAGGGTCACCCCTCCACTTT. It codes for CASSSQGGGSPLHF.

This chain links TRBV19 with TRBJ2-1, with 10 positions matching TRBD1. The germline V gene encodes CDR1 LNHDA and CDR2 SQIVND (reference sequence). V shed 10 bases and J 8 bases; nucleotides not matched to a gene: 11. The CDR3 is 14 amino acids. CDR3 sequence: CATDRDRGGDEQFF. The CDR3 nucleotides are TGTGCCACGGACCGGGACAGGGGAGGCGATGAGCAGTTCTTC.

On this clone itself: The junction differs from germline at one of its ends, possibly a read error. The gene calls are TRBV18 and TRBJ2-7, with 8 bases that match TRBD1. The CDR3 spans 15 residues. The germline gives CDR1 KGHSH, CDR2 LQKENI. Written as DNA, the CDR3 is TGTGCCAGCTCACCACAGAATAACGGAGGGACAGGACTCCAGTTC. The encoded protein is CASSPQNNGGTGLQF.

This sequence joins TRBV3-1 (or the pseudogene TRBV3-2) and TRBJ2-3, with TRBD2 matching 9 bases. J gave up 5 bases and V 6 bases, and 12 bases lay outside the gene matches. This CDR3 contains 16 residues. Germline V lookup: CDR1 LGHDT, CDR2 YNNKEL (reference sequence). In DNA form, the CDR3 reads TGTGCCAGCAGACTCAAGGGGACTAGCAATCAAGATACGCAGTATTTT. This translates into CASRLKGTSNQDTQYF.

This chain links TRBV6-5 with TRBJ2-3; 11 bases are a match to TRBD2. In germline, CDR1 is MNHEY, CDR2 SVGAGI. The CDR3 consists of 15 residues. Trimming cost V 8 bases and J 1 base; bases outside gene matches: 5. For the CDR3, the DNA is TGTGCCAGCGGACCGGGACTAGCGGGCACAGATACGCAGTATTTT. This codes for CASGPGLAGTDTQYF.

Only a few counts were recorded for this clone. V usage is TRBV7-2 and J usage is TRBJ2-4; the D gene is possibly TRBD2 (5 bases). The CDR3 spans 16 residues. Germline CDR1 reads SGHTA; CDR2 reads FQGNSA. V was clipped by 3 bases and J by 0 bases, with 12 bases between them. CDR3 nucleotide sequence: TGTGCCAGCAGCTTCGGGGTCTCGCTAGCCAAAAACATTCAGTACTTC. This encodes CASSFGVSLAKNIQYF.

This sequence joins TRBV5-1 and TRBJ1-1; D gene unclear. Between the trimmed V and J ends, which lost 0 bases and 2 bases, there was a span of 8 bases. The CDR3 has 14 residues. Germline values: CDR1 SGHRS, CDR2 YFSETQ. CDR3 residues: CASSLALSNTEAFF. The CDR3 DNA sequence: TGCGCCAGCAGCTTGGCCCTAAGCAACACTGAAGCTTTCTTT.

This clone came up once. The chain uses TRBV19 and TRBJ2-5; 8 nucleotides line up with TRBD2. V lost 5 bases, J lost 1 base, and 3 bases stayed unmatched. The CDR3 consists of 14 residues. Germline CDR1 is LNHDA and CDR2 is SQIVND (reference sequence). CDR3 sequence (DNA): TGTGCCAGTAGTCCAAGCGGGAGCCAAGAGACCCAGTACTTC. Amino acids: CASSPSGSQETQYF. The variable domain in full, completed from reference TRBV19 and TRBJ2-5, reads DGGITQSPKYLFRKEGQNVTLSCEQNLNHDAMYWYRQDPGQGLRLIYYSQIVNDFQKGDIAEGYSVSREKKESFPLTVTSAQKNPTAFYLCASSPSGSQETQYFGPGTRLLVL.

The V gene is TRBV28, the J gene TRBJ1-5, with TRBD1 identical over 8 bases. Germline V CDR1 and CDR2: MDHEN, SYDVKM. The CDR3 runs to 14 residues. The J segment lost 5 bases and the V segment lost 6 bases, leaving 6 bases of the junction unmatched. The CDR3 reads CASSPTTGDQPQHF. The DNA for the CDR3 is TGTGCCAGCAGCCCGACGACAGGGGATCAGCCCCAGCATTTT.